This T cell receptor (beta chain) emerged from a study of T cells in Graves' hyperthyroidism and ophthalmopathy (dated by TCRdb to between 2019 and 2020). Regarding the complete study: A discovery cohort of around 98 patients, about 44 with Graves' ophthalmopathy and 57 with stable Graves' hyperthyroidism, was used to find distinguishing TCR V-J signatures. Whether ophthalmopathy could be predicted prospectively was tested in an independent validation cohort made up of fewer than 20 hyperthyroidism patients plus 17 patients who later progressed to ophthalmopathy. For training and testing, the roughly 93 patients in the discovery cohort were randomly divided in a 7:3 ratio. In addition, the study compared T-cell repertoires in thyroid tissue and in blood from five to seven Graves' hyperthyroidism patients. After sampling, hyperthyroidism patients received methimazole starting at 30 mg daily, and ophthalmopathy patients received high-dose intravenous methylprednisolone. The paper reports TCR Vbeta CDR3 sequencing of fewer than 150 peripheral blood samples: around 45 ophthalmopathy, over 70 hyperthyroidism and approximately 17 progressor patients. The paper as a whole reports these results and caveats: Sample size was not statistically predetermined, and blinding of investigators to group allocation was not performed. Most expanded thyroid clonotypes (frequency above 0.001) were also found in blood, which suggests that blood repertoires may mirror thyroid immune responses. In validation, progression to ophthalmopathy was predicted by the model with around 70% sensitivity and 72% to 80% specificity, a median of 6.5 months before onset. A 13 V-J signature model separated ophthalmopathy from stable hyperthyroidism, with about 90% sensitivity and just under 84% specificity in cross-validation and 80%/75% in testing.

Patients with uncontrolled infections, other autoimmune diseases, pregnancy or lactation were excluded. Diagnoses were based on clinical symptoms, serum thyroxine and TRAb, thyroid ultrasound and orbital computed tomography. Total RNA was extracted using Trizol reagent, and RNA quality was assessed on an Agilent 2100 Bioanalyzer. This clonotype was seen only once. This receptor's antigen is unknown. It has no much larger one-base neighbor in the sample; base qualities were not kept. Weak support is all one read offers. The TCR beta CDR3 regions were amplified from RNA transcripts. A first-round RT-PCR of the TCR CDR3 used the HTBI primer set with the Qiagen OneStep RT-PCR kit. Libraries were constructed in a second round of multiplex PCR, after which size selection and purification were performed. Libraries were sequenced paired-end with 100 bp reads on an Illumina HiSeq2000. For the original study's pipeline: SOAPnuke was used to process the raw data, throwing out any read that contained adapters or uncalled bases, had a mean Phred below 15, or lacked an exact constant-primer or identifier match. COPE v1.2.5 was used to merge the high-quality paired reads, and each unique nucleotide sequence was defined as a clonotype. MiTCR v1.1 was used to align the clonotypes against IMGT TRBV, TRBD and TRBJ reference segments. The analysis included only V-J combinations with a frequency above 0.0001, which together covered around 99% of the repertoires. The TCS score was defined as the ratio of F50 (clonal expansion) to E x V (chaos), calculated using BLOSUM62-based TCRdist between CDR3 peptides within each V-J. Welch's t-statistics and random forest reduced 450 to 600 V-J features to fewer than 15, which were used in a naive Bayes classifier (R e1071). The similarity between thyroid and blood repertoires was quantified using the Morisita-Horn index. The public reads were quality trimmed at Q25 with fastp and then assembled into clones with MiXCR by TCRdb, keeping productive beta chains. All rows with the same CDR3 protein become a single entry with the most common DNA and genes. For this entry, the V and J calls and clone size follow TCRdb and not the study's own pipeline. For this sample there are about 700,000 distinct CDR3 sequences; about 45% appear just once. The ten most abundant clones make up less than 8.5% of the sample.

A distance of 11 bases separates the germline ends of V and J, which lose 5 bases and 0 bases respectively. Counted from cysteine to phenylalanine, this CDR3 has 16 amino acids. Only the CDR3 region is kept as DNA, spanning 48 bases read in frame from base 1. Based on the germline V gene, the CDR1 and CDR2 sequences are SNHLY and FYNNEI. This chain is built from TRBV2 and TRBJ2-6; tentative D gene TRBD1, with 6 bases matching. The TCR was taken from an adult man with Graves' disease, either hyperthyroidism or ophthalmopathy (not recorded which). Sequencing was performed on peripheral blood or thyroid tissue (not recorded which). In nucleotide form, the sequence is TGTGCCAGCAGTACCGGACAGTACTCTGGGGCCAACGTCCTGACTTTC. Its translation is CASSTGQYSGANVLTF.